Below are 31 T cell receptor beta chains sequenced from a single sample in a study of blood T cell repertoires in COVID-19. This table comes from immunoSEQ multiplex PCR, and its TCRdb copy is limited to in-frame clones, with some not included. The data contain over 15,000 clones, about 88% of them singletons. The sequenced sample consisted of peripheral blood. Source of these receptors: a man between 70 and 80 years old with acute or convalescent COVID-19.

The CDR3 spells CASSRAEKTQYF. For the CDR3, the DNA is TGTGCCAGCAGCCGAGCCGAGAAGACCCAGTACTTC. The rearrangement links TRBV12-3 or TRBV12-4 to TRBJ2-5; D is uncertain. The ends were cut back, 6 bases at V and 6 bases at J, with 11 bases in the middle. CDR3 size: 12 residues.

The chain recombines TRBV18 with TRBJ2-5; 8 bases align to TRBD2. The junction had 6 bases not matched to a gene; V was cut back by 1 base and J by 5 bases. The CDR3 is made up of 15 amino acids. The V gene's germline CDR1 is KGHSH and CDR2 LQKENI. The chain's CDR3 is CASSPRTSMGETQYF. CDR3 nucleotides: TGTGCCAGCTCACCACGGACTAGCATGGGCGAGACCCAGTACTTC.

The chain carries TRBV7-9 and TRBJ2-2, with a tentative D call TRBD1 (5 bases). The V gene lost 1 base and the J gene lost 6 bases, with 6 bases spanning the gap. The CDR3 length is 13 residues. The germline gives CDR1 SEHNR, CDR2 FQNEAQ (reference sequence). The CDR3 DNA reads as TGTGCCAGCAGCTTAGTAGGGGCCGGGGAGCTGTTTTTT. Translated: CASSLVGAGELFF.

This chain joins TRBV19 and TRBJ1-1; the D gene is possibly TRBD1 (6 bases). In germline, CDR1 is LNHDA, CDR2 SQIVND (reference sequence). Trimming pared 3 bases from V and 3 bases from J, leaving 14 bases between. The CDR3 length is 15 residues. CDR3 nucleotides: TGTGCCAGTAGTATCGAGGGCAGGGGTGACACTGAAGCTTTCTTT. Its translation: CASSIEGRGDTEAFF.

This CDR3 is CASSLMAGARGETQYF. The CDR3 nucleotides are TGTGCCAGCAGCCTTATGGCGGGAGCGCGTGGAGAGACCCAGTACTTC. The rearrangement joins TRBV7-6 to TRBJ2-5; the match to TRBD2 covers 7 bases. The CDR3 runs 16 residues. The trim removed 5 bases at V and 4 bases at J, leaving 13 bases unmatched. The germline gives CDR1 SGHVS, CDR2 FNYEAQ.

This rearrangement joins TRBV6-4 to TRBJ2-1; possibly TRBD2 for D (5 bases). The CDR3 runs 12 residues. The germline V gene has CDR1 MRHNA and CDR2 SNTAGT. V dropped 5 bases and J dropped 8 bases, with 10 bases sitting between them. The CDR3 DNA reads as TGTGCCAGCAGTCCCGGTAGCGATGAGCAGTTCTTC. It specifies CASSPGSDEQFF.

The chain has TRBV7-2 and TRBJ1-5; the D gene is possibly TRBD1 (6 bases). CDR3 length: 14 residues. Germline loops: CDR1 SGHTA, CDR2 FQGNSA. Trimming shortened V by 2 bases and J by 5 bases, and 10 bases separated the two germline ends. The DNA of the CDR3 is TGTGCCAGCAGCTTAATACAGGGCTATCAGCCCCAGCATTTT. It codes for CASSLIQGYQPQHF.

The rearrangement uses TRBV28 and TRBJ2-7, with 8 bases matching TRBD2. V lost 7 bases and J lost 2; bases outside the gene matches: 10. The germline CDR1 and CDR2 sequences are MDHEN and SYDVKM. The CDR3 sequence is 15 residues long. Written as DNA, the CDR3 is TGTGCCAGCAATCCAAGCGGGAGCGGTACCTACGAGCAGTACTTC. Amino acids: CASNPSGSGTYEQYF.

The CDR3: CASSFRTGLSNEQFF. CDR3 nucleotide sequence: TGTGCCAGCAGCTTCAGGACAGGGTTAAGTAATGAGCAGTTCTTC. The chain carries TRBV7-8 and TRBJ2-1; 8 nucleotides line up with TRBD1. The CDR3 loop spans 15 amino acids. J gave up 7 bases and V 3 bases, and 8 bases lay outside the gene matches. Germline loops: CDR1 SGHVS, CDR2 FQNEAQ.

This sequence joins TRBV28 and TRBJ2-7; 8 bases map to TRBD2. The CDR3 length is 14 residues. Germline V gene sequence: CDR1 MDHEN, CDR2 SYDVKM. The V and J ends lost 5 bases and 6 bases, in that order; junction bases with no gene match: 9. CDR3 sequence: CASSVSGTLREQYF. The CDR3 coding sequence is TGTGCCAGCAGTGTTAGCGGGACCCTTCGCGAGCAGTACTTC. The full variable domain, rest sourced from reference TRBV28 and TRBJ2-7, is DVKVTQSSRYLVKRTGEKVFLECVQDMDHENMFWYRQDPGLGLRLIYFSYDVKMKEKGDIPEGYSVSREKKERFSLILESASTNQTSMYLCASSVSGTLREQYFGPGTRLTVT.

The V and J genes are TRBV5-1 and TRBJ1-2; the D is unclear. V was pared by 2 bases and J by 0 bases, with 8 bases between. This CDR3 region has 14 residues. Looked up from germline, CDR1 is SGHRS and CDR2 is YFSETQ. The CDR3 spells CASSFTEANYGYTF. The CDR3 DNA is TGCGCCAGCAGCTTCACAGAAGCTAACTATGGCTACACCTTC.

The rearrangement links TRBV2 to TRBJ2-3; the match to TRBD1 covers 9 bases. The V and J ends lost 5 bases and 1 base, in that order; junction bases with no gene match: 1. Germline CDR1 is SNHLY and CDR2 is FYNNEI. This CDR3 has 14 amino acids. The CDR3 region is CASSRDRGTDTQYF. The CDR3 region has the DNA TGTGCCAGCAGTCGGGACAGGGGCACAGATACGCAGTATTTT.

The genes are TRBV18 and TRBJ1-2; 7 bases are shared with TRBD1. In germline, CDR1 is KGHSH, CDR2 LQKENI. The CDR3 runs to 16 residues. After removal of 3 bases from V and 1 base from J, the junction contained 8 bases not matched to a gene. CDR3 sequence: CASSPLGQMSNYGYTF. The CDR3 DNA is TGTGCCAGCTCACCCCTGGGACAGATGAGTAACTATGGCTACACCTTC.

The gene calls are TRBV19 and TRBJ2-7; D uncertain. CDR3 length: 13 amino acids. V was pared by 6 bases and J by 1 base, with 10 bases between. Germline V lookup: CDR1 LNHDA, CDR2 SQIVND (reference sequence). This CDR3 is CASRKTQSYEQYF. The CDR3 bases are TGTGCCAGTAGAAAGACACAGTCCTACGAGCAGTACTTC.

This chain connects TRBV11-2 to TRBJ1-1; 10 bases map to TRBD1. The CDR3 sequence is 16 residues long. V trimming: 1 base; J trimming: 2 bases; junction bases outside the gene matches: 4. CDR1 is SGHAT and CDR2 is FQNNGV in the germline V gene. CDR3 sequence: CASSLARQGANTEAFF. CDR3 DNA: TGTGCCAGCAGCTTAGCGCGACAGGGGGCTAACACTGAAGCTTTCTTT.

This chain connects TRBV28 to TRBJ2-7; 7 positions agree with TRBD2. This CDR3 contains 13 residues. Losses at the gene ends were 8 bases for V and 6 bases for J; bases not matched to a gene: 10. Germline V gene data show CDR1 as MDHEN and CDR2 as SYDVKM. CDR3 DNA: TGTGCCAGCGGGATAGCGGGTCCCCGCGAGCAGTACTTC. Translated, it gives CASGIAGPREQYF.

This chain connects TRBV27 to TRBJ2-6, with D possibly matching TRBD1 (6 bases). This CDR3 spans 17 amino acids. CDR1 is MNHEY, CDR2 SMNVEV, per germline (reference sequence). V lost 8 bases and J lost 4, with 21 bases in between. The CDR3 loop reads CASSFLLHRAGANVLTF. In nucleotides, the CDR3 is TGTGCCAGCTCCTTCCTTCTCCACAGGGCCGGGGCCAACGTCCTGACTTTC.

The chain has TRBV16 and TRBJ1-4, with D tentatively TRBD1 (6 bases). The CDR3 sequence is 18 residues long. Germline lookup yields CDR1 KGHSY and CDR2 FQNENV. Trimming cost V 3 bases and J 2 bases, with 19 bases left between them. The CDR3 is CASSHGAGDSATNEKLFF. The CDR3, as DNA: TGTGCCAGCAGCCACGGGGCAGGGGATTCGGCGACTAATGAAAAACTGTTTTTT. Supplemented by reference TRBV16 and TRBJ1-4, the full variable domain reads GEEVAQTPKHLVRGEGQKAKLYCAPIKGHSYVFWYQQVLKNEFKFLISFQNENVFDETGMPKERFSAKCLPNSPCSLEIQATKLEDSAVYFCASSHGAGDSATNEKLFFGSGTQLSVL.

The chain recombines TRBV24-1 with TRBJ2-7; D is undetermined. The CDR3 has 12 residues. Trimming pared 7 bases from V and 2 bases from J, leaving 8 bases between. The germline V gene encodes CDR1 KGHDR and CDR2 SFDVKD. The CDR3 protein is CATSQSTYEQYF. CDR3 nucleotides: TGTGCCACCAGCCAATCAACCTACGAGCAGTACTTC.

This sequence joins TRBV29-1 and TRBJ1-1; 10 nucleotides agree with TRBD1. CDR3 length: 17 amino acids. J lost 0 bases, V lost 4 bases, and 11 bases had no gene match. Looked up from germline, CDR1 is SQVTM and CDR2 is ANQGSEA. The CDR3 DNA reads as TGCAGCGTTGGTATGGGGACAGGGGAGGGCATGAACACTGAAGCTTTCTTT. Translating it yields CSVGMGTGEGMNTEAFF.

The chain couples TRBV29-1 to TRBJ2-7, with TRBD1 matching 12 bases. The CDR3 is 16 amino acids. Germline lookup yields CDR1 SQVTM and CDR2 ANQGSEA. V lost 3 bases and J lost 5; bases outside the gene matches: 11. The CDR3 DNA follows: TGCAGCGTTGATGGTTCCGGGACAGGGGGCGGCCACGAGCAGTACTTC. It specifies CSVDGSGTGGGHEQYF.

The CDR3, as DNA: TGTGCCAGCAGCTTCCTCGCCTCAGGCACCGGGGAGCTGTTTTTT. It codes for CASSFLASGTGELFF. The chain uses TRBV11-2 and TRBJ2-2; D gene ambiguous. The germline gives CDR1 SGHAT, CDR2 FQNNGV. The CDR3 has 15 residues. Deletions cut 3 bases from V and 4 bases from J, with 12 bases between.

The chain carries TRBV6-5 and TRBJ2-3; D may be TRBD2 (6 bases). Germline V gives CDR1 MNHEY, CDR2 SVGAGI. Between the trimmed V and J ends, which lost 7 bases and 1 base, there was a span of 12 bases. CDR3 size: 14 residues. The CDR3 reads CASKSASGTDTQYF. Written as DNA, the CDR3 is TGTGCCAGCAAGTCGGCTAGCGGCACAGATACGCAGTATTTT.

This sequence joins TRBV5-1 and TRBJ1-1; D may be TRBD1 (6 bases). This CDR3 is built from 14 residues. With 0 bases removed from V and 4 bases from J, the gap between germline ends came to 10 bases. From germline, CDR1 is SGHRS and CDR2 YFSETQ. In DNA form, the CDR3 reads TGCGCCAGCAGCTTGGGAGGGGGAGTCACTGAAGCTTTCTTT. Amino acid sequence: CASSLGGGVTEAFF.

The CDR3 DNA follows: TGTGCCAGCAGTTTCGGGGGGGGACTACTAAGCTACGAGCAGTACTTC. Translating it yields CASSFGGGLLSYEQYF. The J gene is TRBJ2-7, the V gene TRBV28; 8 nucleotides line up with TRBD2. V lost 3 bases, J lost 3 bases, and 10 bases stayed unmatched. Germline CDR1 and CDR2: MDHEN and SYDVKM. This CDR3 comprises 16 residues.

This rearrangement joins TRBV5-1 to TRBJ2-1; 14 positions agree with TRBD2. Germline V lookup: CDR1 SGHRS, CDR2 YFSETQ. The V gene end was trimmed by 4 bases and the J gene end by 2 bases; junction bases not matched to a gene: 8. This CDR3 is 18 amino acids long. CDR3 in amino acids: CASSARGLAGEPYNEQFF. CDR3 nucleotides: TGCGCCAGCAGCGCGAGGGGACTAGCGGGAGAACCCTACAATGAGCAGTTCTTC.

The sample holds one count of this clone. This chain links TRBV3-1 (or the pseudogene TRBV3-2) with TRBJ2-1, with TRBD2 as a possible D gene (5 bases). The germline V gene encodes CDR1 LGHDT and CDR2 YNNKEL (reference sequence). The CDR3 extends over 15 amino acids. V was clipped by 3 bases and J by 9 bases, with 18 bases between them. CDR3 region: CASSHPGVEGGEQFF. In DNA form, the CDR3 reads TGTGCCAGCAGCCACCCAGGAGTTGAGGGCGGTGAGCAGTTCTTC.

This clone was observed a few times. This chain connects TRBV19 to TRBJ1-1; D is perhaps TRBD1 (5 bases). The V end lost 9 bases, the J end lost 3 bases, and 20 bases lay between the germline ends. The germline V gene encodes CDR1 LNHDA and CDR2 SQIVND (reference sequence). This CDR3 contains 15 residues. The CDR3 spells CASSTRKGVDTEAFF. The CDR3 DNA reads as TGTGCCAGCTCAACCCGGAAAGGGGTAGACACTGAAGCTTTCTTT.

In this sample, this clone turned up a few times. The chain joins TRBV6-1 to TRBJ2-3; tentatively, D is TRBD1 (6 bases). The CDR3 consists of 14 residues. Trimming stripped 1 base from V and 4 bases from J, with 9 bases between. Germline values: CDR1 MNHNS, CDR2 SASEGT. The CDR3 nucleotides are TGTGCCAGCAGTGAAGGGACAGTTCCAGATACGCAGTATTTT. Translated: CASSEGTVPDTQYF.

This chain links TRBV7-3 with TRBJ2-1, with D possibly TRBD1 on 6 matching bases. Trimming took 4 bases from V and 5 from J, leaving 12 bases between them. The CDR3 runs 14 residues. Looked up from germline, CDR1 is SGHTA and CDR2 is FQGTGA. CDR3 DNA sequence: TGTGCCAGCAGCTATGGGACAAGGGACAATGAGCAGTTCTTC. Protein: CASSYGTRDNEQFF. Drawing the rest from reference TRBV7-3 and TRBJ2-1, the complete variable domain is GAGVSQTPSNKVTEKGKYVELRCDPISGHTALYWYRQSLGQGPEFLIYFQGTGAADDSGLPNDRFFAVRPEGSVSTLKIQRTERGDSAVYLCASSYGTRDNEQFFGPGTRLTVL.

The gene calls are TRBV28 and TRBJ1-2, with 8 positions matching TRBD1. Germline loops: CDR1 MDHEN, CDR2 SYDVKM. V shed 6 bases, J shed 3 bases, and the junction held 3 bases outside the gene matches. This CDR3 has 13 amino acids. For the CDR3, the DNA is TGTGCCAGCAGGCCGGGACAGGACTATGGCTACACCTTC. Translating it yields CASRPGQDYGYTF.